This T cell receptor (beta chain) was sequenced during a study of metastatic and nonmetastatic thyroid tumors. Study overall: A comparison of repertoires was made across blood and tumor or nodule tissue from malignant and benign thyroid patients. Study-wide results and caveats: Across blood and tumor, TCR beta diversity in malignant thyroid tumors was reportedly significantly higher than in benign nodules.

Trimming took 8 bases from V and 14 from J, leaving 18 bases between them. The length of the CDR3 is 11 residues. Germline loops: CDR1 ENHRY, CDR2 SYGVKD. MiXCR reprocessed the PCR reads for TCRdb. The profile shows 60,000 or so clones, 25% to 35% of them singletons. There were no patients who had received any treatment before thyroid surgery. Concerning this clone: What it binds is not known.

The receptor was isolated from a female donor with papillary thyroid cancer or a benign thyroid nodule (not recorded which). Some clones in this sample may be carry-over from other donors' samples. V and J are TRBV10-3 and TRBJ1-2; D gene ambiguous. The sequencing sample was made of blood. The CDR3 loop is CAIGPRGKRTF. The CDR3 DNA is TGTGCCATCGGCCCCCGGGGAAAGAGGACCTTC.